This entry lists 18 T cell receptor beta chains sequenced from one sample in a study of T cell repertoires in cytomegalovirus infection (dated by TCRdb to about 2019). These reads were obtained on an Illumina HiSeq 1500. In TCRdb, the public reads were trimmed at Q25 with fastp and aligned with MiXCR, with productive beta chains retained. Identical CDR3 protein sequences are pooled into one entry, listed with their most common genes and DNA. The sample yields 350,000 to 500,000 distinct CDR3 sequences; under 40% were counted once. Clones ranked in the top ten supply approximately 13% of the sample. The material sequenced was PBMCs. All receptors come from a human donor in good health (CMV status not recorded). Some clones in this sample may be carry-over from other donors' samples.

This clonotype has a handful of counts. V usage is TRBV7-2 and J usage is TRBJ2-3, with 7 positions matching TRBD2. Germline V CDR1 and CDR2: SGHTA, FQGNSA. V gave up 2 bases and J gave up 8 bases; unmatched junction bases: 13. The CDR3 extends over 16 amino acids. In nucleotides, the CDR3 is TGTGCCAGCAGCTTACGGCCCGGACTAGAATGGGGTACGCAGTATTTT. Residues: CASSLRPGLEWGTQYF.

The DNA of the CDR3 is TGTGCCAGCAGGAGAGACAGGTTCTCCTACGAGCAGTACTTC. Protein product: CASRRDRFSYEQYF. The chain carries TRBV2 and TRBJ2-7; the D gene is possibly TRBD1 (6 bases). In germline, CDR1 is SNHLY, CDR2 FYNNEI. V was clipped by 6 bases and J by 0 bases, with 12 bases between them. The CDR3 loop spans 14 amino acids.

There are many counts of this clonotype. This rearrangement joins TRBV7-8 to TRBJ2-5; the D gene is possibly TRBD1 (6 bases). V gave up 3 bases and J gave up 5 bases, with 19 bases separating them. The germline gives CDR1 SGHVS, CDR2 FQNEAQ. The length of the CDR3 is 16 residues. CDR3: CASSFVRTVSKETQYF. CDR3 nucleotide sequence: TGTGCCAGCAGCTTCGTTCGGACAGTGTCAAAGGAGACCCAGTACTTC.

V is TRBV5-4 and J is TRBJ1-1; D is possibly TRBD1 (5 bases). The CDR3 runs 15 residues. Germline V gene lookup returns CDR1 SGHNT and CDR2 YYREEE (reference sequence). Trimming left V 4 bases short and J 1 base short, with 14 bases between. The CDR3 nucleotides are TGTGCCAGCAGCCCCTCCTCCCAGGGGAACACTGAAGCTTTCTTT. It encodes CASSPSSQGNTEAFF. The variable domain in full, with the rest retrieved from reference TRBV5-4 and TRBJ1-1, is ETGVTQSPTHLIKTRGQQVTLRCSSQSGHNTVSWYQQALGQGPQFIFQYYREEENGRGNFPPRFSGLQFPNYSSELNVNALELDDSALYLCASSPSSQGNTEAFFGQGTRLTVV.

This rearrangement joins TRBV18 to TRBJ2-3, with a possible D match to TRBD1 (5 bases). The germline V gene encodes CDR1 KGHSH and CDR2 LQKENI. The CDR3 runs to 16 residues. The V end was cut by 6 bases, the J end by 0 bases, with 16 bases between. The CDR3 DNA reads TGTGCCAGCTCCCCGTTGCAGGGCTCAAGCACAGATACGCAGTATTTT. Its protein product is CASSPLQGSSTDTQYF.

The J gene is TRBJ2-7, the V gene TRBV5-1; 11 positions match TRBD2. Per the germline V gene, CDR1 is SGHRS and CDR2 is YFSETQ. V was pared by 0 bases and J by 4 bases, with 6 bases of the junction left unmatched. The CDR3 contains 16 residues. The CDR3 protein is CASSLVGTSGSYEQYF. CDR3 bases: TGCGCCAGCAGCTTGGTTGGGACTAGCGGATCTTACGAGCAGTACTTC.

This clonotype was seen ten or more times. The gene calls are TRBV7-2 and TRBJ1-5, with TRBD1 identical over 7 bases. This CDR3 comprises 15 residues. V was pared by 4 bases and J by 2 bases, with 5 bases of the junction left unmatched. Germline CDR1 SGHTA, CDR2 FQGNSA. The CDR3 loop reads CASSSRTGGNQPQHF. CDR3 in DNA: TGTGCCAGCAGCTCGAGAACAGGGGGCAATCAGCCCCAGCATTTT.

This clonotype was seen many times. This rearrangement joins TRBV11-3 to TRBJ2-5; possibly TRBD2 for D (5 bases). The CDR3 has 13 residues. Germline V gene lookup returns CDR1 SGHNT and CDR2 YENEEA. Trimming removed 4 bases from V and 0 bases from J, with 6 bases in between. CDR3 residues: CASSSGYQETQYF. For the CDR3, the DNA is TGTGCCAGCAGCTCGGGGTACCAAGAGACCCAGTACTTC. The full variable domain, its missing parts supplied by reference TRBV11-3 and TRBJ2-5, is EAGVVQSPRYKIIEKKQPVAFWCNPISGHNTLYWYLQNLGQGPELLIRYENEEAVDDSQLPKDRFSAERLKGVDSTLKIQPAELGDSAVYLCASSSGYQETQYFGPGTRLLVL.

This clonotype was recorded at least ten times. CDR3 residues: CASSSIRREKNIQYF. The CDR3 DNA sequence: TGTGCCAGCAGCTCCATAAGACGGGAGAAAAACATTCAGTACTTC. This sequence joins TRBV7-2 and TRBJ2-4, with D possibly TRBD2 on 6 matching bases. The CDR3 runs to 15 residues. Trimming shortened V by 4 bases and J by 4 bases, and 14 bases separated the two germline ends. The V gene's germline CDR1 is SGHTA and CDR2 FQGNSA. The full variable domain, rest sourced from reference TRBV7-2 and TRBJ2-4, is GAGVSQSPSNKVTEKGKDVELRCDPISGHTALYWYRQSLGQGLEFLIYFQGNSAPDKSGLPSDRFSAERTGGSVSTLTIQRTQQEDSAVYLCASSSIRREKNIQYFGAGTRLSVL.

The J gene is TRBJ2-5, the V gene TRBV5-1, with 7 nucleotides matching TRBD2. The junction had 5 bases not matched to a gene; V was cut back by 0 bases and J by 3 bases. The length of the CDR3 is 15 residues. CDR1 and CDR2 from the germline V gene are SGHRS and YFSETQ. The CDR3 bases are TGCGCCAGCAGCTTGGCGGCTAGCGGAAAAGAGACCCAGTACTTC. Translated, it gives CASSLAASGKETQYF.

This rearrangement joins TRBV29-1 to TRBJ1-2, with D tentatively TRBD1 (5 bases). CDR1 is SQVTM and CDR2 is ANQGSEA in the germline V gene. CDR3 length: 14 residues. V was clipped by 6 bases and J by 4 bases, with 18 bases between them. CDR3 bases: TGCAGCGTCCTGGAGAAGGGGACCGGCTATGGCTACACCTTC. It specifies CSVLEKGTGYGYTF. Full variable domain (outside the CDR3, taken from reference TRBV29-1 and TRBJ1-2): SAVISQKPSRDICQRGTSLTIQCQVDSQVTMMFWYRQQPGQSLTLIATANQGSEATYESGFVIDKFPISRPNLTFSTLTVSNMSPEDSSIYLCSVLEKGTGYGYTFGSGTRLTVV.

The chain carries TRBV7-9 and TRBJ2-1; D is possibly TRBD1 or TRBD2 (5 bases each). Per the germline V gene, CDR1 is SEHNR and CDR2 is FQNEAQ (reference sequence). V dropped 2 bases and J dropped 8 bases, with 13 bases sitting between them. CDR3 length: 14 amino acids. The CDR3 DNA is TGTGCCAGCAGCTTAAATGTGGGGGTGGATGAGCAGTTCTTC. Amino acid sequence: CASSLNVGVDEQFF.

This clonotype was picked up many times. The chain couples TRBV7-9 to TRBJ2-6, with 8 positions matching TRBD1. From germline, CDR1 is SEHNR and CDR2 FQNEAQ (reference sequence). V trimming: 5 bases; J trimming: 0 bases; junction bases outside the gene matches: 9. CDR3 length: 18 residues. This chain's CDR3 is CASSPRTGPNSGANVLTF. In nucleotides, the CDR3 is TGTGCCAGCAGCCCCCGGACAGGGCCTAACTCTGGGGCCAACGTCCTGACTTTC.

V gene TRBV28 combines with J gene TRBJ2-5; D possibly corresponds to TRBD2 (5 bases). This CDR3 spans 14 amino acids. Germline CDR1 and CDR2: MDHEN and SYDVKM. Trimming took off 7 bases at V and 2 bases at J, with 14 bases between the two ends. Written as DNA, the CDR3 is TGTGCCAGCACTAAGCGGTCGGGGCAAGAGACCCAGTACTTC. Encoded protein: CASTKRSGQETQYF.

The chain uses TRBV7-2 and TRBJ2-7; TRBD1 is a possible D gene (5 bases). V was trimmed by 1 base and J by 3 bases, leaving 10 bases between them. Germline V CDR1 and CDR2: SGHTA, FQGNSA. The CDR3 has 14 residues. The CDR3 here is CASSLVGRDYEQYF. The CDR3 nucleotides read TGTGCCAGCAGCTTAGTAGGCAGGGACTACGAGCAGTACTTC. Full variable domain (rest looked up from reference TRBV7-2 and TRBJ2-7): GAGVSQSPSNKVTEKGKDVELRCDPISGHTALYWYRQSLGQGLEFLIYFQGNSAPDKSGLPSDRFSAERTGGSVSTLTIQRTQQEDSAVYLCASSLVGRDYEQYFGPGTRLTVT.

This rearrangement joins TRBV19 to TRBJ1-2; D not certain. V was cut by 10 bases and J by 9 bases, with 21 bases left in between. This CDR3 has 13 residues. Germline CDR1 is LNHDA and CDR2 is SQIVND (reference sequence). The CDR3 sequence is CAIRKAGSESYTF. CDR3 coding DNA: TGTGCCATCAGGAAAGCCGGGTCGGAGAGCTACACCTTC.

This chain links TRBV18 with TRBJ2-7; TRBD2 agrees at 8 bases. The CDR3 contains 18 residues. Per germline, CDR1 KGHSH and CDR2 LQKENI. J lost 2 bases, V lost 2 bases, and 14 bases had no gene match. The CDR3 spells CASSPGGSGALQTYEQYF. The CDR3, as DNA: TGTGCCAGCTCACCAGGAGGTAGCGGGGCCTTACAAACCTACGAGCAGTACTTC.

This clonotype occurred once. The chain carries TRBV29-1 and TRBJ2-1; no firm D call. V was pared by 8 bases and J by 6 bases, with 14 bases between. Germline lookup yields CDR1 SQVTM and CDR2 ANQGSEA. This CDR3 has 12 residues. DNA of the CDR3: TGCAGCCCGATATATTACACCAATGAGCAGTTCTTC. Its protein product is CSPIYYTNEQFF.